Following are 23 T cell receptor beta chains from one sample sequenced in a study of shared clonotypes between healthy human individuals. Generated by immunoSEQ multiplex PCR, the TCRdb table keeps only in-frame clones and is missing some. Among 2 million to 3 million clones, 80% to 95% were seen once, and the ten largest hold 0.36%. The material sequenced was naive CD4+ T cells from PBMCs. Subset of the sample: CD45RA+ positively selected. All receptors come from a man between 18 and 29 years old in good health. Some clones in this sample may be carry-over from other donors' samples.

The chain joins TRBV30 to TRBJ2-3; D is possibly TRBD1 (5 bases). Germline V gene sequence: CDR1 GTSNPN, CDR2 SVGIG (reference sequence). The CDR3 has 13 residues. V was cut by 1 base and J by 5 bases, with 10 bases left in between. CDR3 protein: CAWSATELDTQYF. CDR3 nucleotide sequence: TGTGCCTGGAGTGCGACAGAGCTAGATACGCAGTATTTT.

On this clone: Other nucleotide sequences in the sample specify the same CDR3. V usage is TRBV7-2 and J usage is TRBJ2-7, with 8 bases matching TRBD1. CDR1 is SGHTA and CDR2 is FQGNSA in the germline V gene. This CDR3 contains 13 residues. With 3 bases clipped from V and 5 bases from J, the junction kept 3 bases outside the gene matches. The CDR3 nucleotides are TGTGCCAGCAGCTTGACAGGGGTCAACGAGCAGTACTTC. Translation gives CASSLTGVNEQYF.

This clone was seen once. The chain carries TRBV7-9 and TRBJ2-5, with D maybe TRBD2 (6 bases). The germline V and J ends were trimmed by 5 bases and 0 bases, with 22 bases remaining between them. The CDR3 consists of 18 residues. Germline V lookup: CDR1 SEHNR, CDR2 FQNEAQ (reference sequence). The DNA for the CDR3 is TGTGCCAGCAGCCGATCGCAAAGTAGCGGAGGAGACCAAGAGACCCAGTACTTC. Translation gives CASSRSQSSGGDQETQYF. The complete variable domain, with remaining parts taken from reference TRBV7-9 and TRBJ2-5, reads DTGVSQNPRHKITKRGQNVTFRCDPISEHNRLYWYRQTLGQGPEFLTYFQNEAQLEKSRLLSDRFSAERPKGSFSTLEIQRTEQGDSAMYLCASSRSQSSGGDQETQYFGPGTRLLVL.

V is TRBV5-1 and J is TRBJ2-5; 15 nucleotides align to TRBD2. After removal of 7 bases from V and 4 bases from J, the junction contained 5 bases not matched to a gene. Germline CDR1 and CDR2: SGHRS and YFSETQ. This CDR3 comprises 15 residues. Here the CDR3 reads CASGLAGGPGETQYF. The CDR3 DNA follows: TGCGCCAGCGGACTAGCGGGAGGGCCGGGAGAGACCCAGTACTTC.

Comment on this clone: The same CDR3 arises from other DNA sequences in this sample as well. The chain combines TRBV2 with TRBJ1-2; D gene uncertain. Germline values: CDR1 SNHLY, CDR2 FYNNEI. Between the trimmed V and J ends, which lost 8 bases and 0 bases, there was a span of 10 bases. This CDR3 has 13 amino acids. The CDR3 DNA sequence: TGTGCCAGCCAAGGAGAAGCTAACTATGGCTACACCTTC. Its translation: CASQGEANYGYTF.

V usage is TRBV7-9 and J usage is TRBJ2-2, with 10 positions matching TRBD1. The CDR3 runs to 19 residues. Germline V gene lookup returns CDR1 SEHNR and CDR2 FQNEAQ (reference sequence). V gave up 2 bases and J gave up 3 bases; unmatched junction bases: 12. The CDR3, as DNA: TGTGCCAGCAGCTTAAACCTACGAGAGGGACAGGGGTACACCGGGGAGCTGTTTTTT. Protein sequence: CASSLNLREGQGYTGELFF.

The chain links TRBV19 to TRBJ2-7, with TRBD1 matching over 9 bases. CDR3 length: 15 amino acids. V was clipped by 6 bases and J by 3 bases; unmatched bases: 9. CDR1 and CDR2 (germline): LNHDA, SQIVND (reference sequence). The CDR3 bases are TGTGCCAGTAGGGCCAACCGGGACAGGGACTACGAGCAGTACTTC. It codes for CASRANRDRDYEQYF.

V is TRBV5-6 and J is TRBJ2-1; a possible D gene is TRBD1 (6 bases). V was clipped by 2 bases and J by 4 bases, with 16 bases between them. This CDR3 comprises 16 residues. CDR1 and CDR2 (germline): SGHDT, YYEEEE. The CDR3 DNA sequence: TGTGCCAGCAGCTTAACACCCACAGGGACGTACAATGAGCAGTTCTTC. Translating it yields CASSLTPTGTYNEQFF.

V gene TRBV15 combines with J gene TRBJ2-7; D is perhaps TRBD1 or TRBD2 (6 bases each). CDR3 length: 16 amino acids. Trimming left V 1 base short and J 2 bases short, with 15 bases between. CDR1 is LNHNV and CDR2 is YYDKDF in the germline V gene (reference sequence). CDR3 coding DNA: TGTGCCACCAGCAGAGGTGGGACTCAGGGGACCTACGAGCAGTACTTC. This translates into CATSRGGTQGTYEQYF. Full variable domain (missing parts from reference TRBV15 and TRBJ2-7): DAMVIQNPRYQVTQFGKPVTLSCSQTLNHNVMYWYQQKSSQAPKLLFHYYDKDFNNEADTPDNFQSRRPNTSFCFLDIRSPGLGDTAMYLCATSRGGTQGTYEQYFGPGTRLTVT.

Turning to this clone: Other DNA sequences in this sample translate to the same CDR3. The chain couples TRBV28 to TRBJ2-7; D uncertain. V was trimmed by 1 base and J by 7 bases, leaving 8 bases between them. Germline loops: CDR1 MDHEN, CDR2 SYDVKM. This CDR3 spans 12 amino acids. CDR3 nucleotides: TGTGCCAGCAGTTTATCCCTTCCGGAGCAGTACTTC. This translates into CASSLSLPEQYF.

This clone was found once. Other DNA sequences from this sample encode an identical CDR3 as well. The V gene is TRBV7-2, the J gene TRBJ1-5; no reliable D call. The germline V gene encodes CDR1 SGHTA and CDR2 FQGNSA. The V end lost 1 base, the J end lost 4 bases, and 8 bases lay between the germline ends. The CDR3 runs 14 residues. The DNA of the CDR3 is TGTGCCAGCAGCTTAGTCGGCGGGAATCAGCCCCAGCATTTT. This codes for CASSLVGGNQPQHF.

The chain combines TRBV28 with TRBJ2-4; the D gene could be TRBD1 or TRBD2 (6 bases each). Trimming removed 9 bases from V and 4 bases from J, with 19 bases in between. This CDR3 comprises 15 residues. Looked up from germline, CDR1 is MDHEN and CDR2 is SYDVKM. The CDR3 region is CASGPAGHLKNIQYF. CDR3 bases: TGTGCCAGTGGCCCCGCGGGACACCTAAAAAACATTCAGTACTTC.

The rearrangement joins TRBV6-6 to TRBJ2-7; 10 bases line up with TRBD2. Germline CDR1 reads MNHNY; CDR2 reads SVGAGI (reference sequence). V dropped 5 bases and J dropped 3; count of bases not matched to a gene: 7. CDR3 length: 15 amino acids. The CDR3 DNA follows: TGTGCCAGCAGTGGCCGGCTAGCGGGAGACTACGAGCAGTACTTC. Residues: CASSGRLAGDYEQYF.

The rearrangement joins TRBV19 to TRBJ2-6; D gene unclear. The CDR3 has 14 residues. The V gene's germline CDR1 is LNHDA and CDR2 SQIVND (reference sequence). The V gene lost 7 bases and the J gene lost 0 bases, with 7 bases spanning the gap. The CDR3 DNA is TGTGCCAGTAAGGCCTTCTCTGGGGCCAACGTCCTGACTTTC. This translates into CASKAFSGANVLTF.

This clone turned up a few times. The chain joins TRBV14 to TRBJ2-7; D not resolved. The germline V and J ends were trimmed by 0 bases and 6 bases, with 9 bases remaining between them. The CDR3 covers 13 residues. The germline V gene has CDR1 SGHDN and CDR2 FVKESK. The CDR3 DNA is TGTGCCAGCAGCCAAGATTTGGAGACCGAGCAGTACTTC. Protein: CASSQDLETEQYF.

The chain uses TRBV9 and TRBJ2-7; D ambiguous. The CDR3 is made up of 16 amino acids. With 4 bases removed from V and 2 bases from J, the gap between germline ends came to 19 bases. Germline assignment: CDR1 SGDLS and CDR2 YYNGEE. As DNA, the CDR3 is TGTGCCAGCAGCCCAAACCGTGGGGTAGAGCCCTACGAGCAGTACTTC. This codes for CASSPNRGVEPYEQYF.

The gene calls are TRBV28 and TRBJ1-5; 10 bases fit TRBD1. V was pared by 1 base and J by 1 base, with 10 bases of the junction left unmatched. Germline CDR1 is MDHEN and CDR2 is SYDVKM. This CDR3 contains 19 residues. The CDR3 DNA sequence: TGTGCCAGCAGTTTATCCCGGGACAGGGGATCTACGAGCAATCAGCCCCAGCATTTT. It is translated as CASSLSRDRGSTSNQPQHF.

The gene calls are TRBV18 and TRBJ2-6; no reliable D call. V gave up 3 bases and J gave up 0 bases, with 18 bases separating them. CDR1 is KGHSH and CDR2 is LQKENI in the germline V gene. This CDR3 has 19 amino acids. The DNA for the CDR3 is TGTGCCAGCTCACCGGTGAGCCTCTTGGCCTACTCTGGGGCCAACGTCCTGACTTTC. It specifies CASSPVSLLAYSGANVLTF. The full variable domain, with the rest looked up from reference TRBV18 and TRBJ2-6, is NAGVMQNPRHLVRRRGQEARLRCSPMKGHSHVYWYRQLPEEGLKFMVYLQKENIIDESGMPKERFSAEFPKEGPSILRIQQVVRGDSAAYFCASSPVSLLAYSGANVLTFGAGSRLTVL.

CDR3 in amino acids: CSVRNSSTNEKLFF. DNA of the CDR3: TGCAGCGTGAGGAATTCCTCAACTAATGAAAAACTGTTTTTT. This sequence joins TRBV29-1 and TRBJ1-4; D gene ambiguous. V lost 6 bases to trimming and J lost 0 bases, with 11 bases between them. The CDR3 has 14 amino acids. In germline, CDR1 is SQVTM, CDR2 ANQGSEA.

The chain is built from TRBV30 and TRBJ2-2, with a tentative D call TRBD1 (5 bases). Germline values: CDR1 GTSNPN, CDR2 SVGIG (reference sequence). V was pared by 2 bases and J by 7 bases, with 8 bases between. This CDR3 is 12 amino acids long. The CDR3 nucleotides read TGTGCCTGGAGTCCCCAGGGCGGGGAGCTGTTTTTT. This sequence encodes CAWSPQGGELFF.

The genes are TRBV29-1 and TRBJ2-5; TRBD2 aligns across 9 bases. The CDR3 runs to 13 residues. J lost 4 bases, V lost 3 bases, and 3 bases had no gene match. The V gene's germline CDR1 is SQVTM and CDR2 ANQGSEA. Written as DNA, the CDR3 is TGCAGCGTTGATCTAGCGGGAAGAGAGACCCAGTACTTC. Protein sequence: CSVDLAGRETQYF.

The chain carries TRBV5-1 and TRBJ2-1; 12 bases line up with TRBD2. This CDR3 is built from 16 residues. Trimming at V came to 7 bases and at J to 9 bases, leaving 14 bases not matched to a gene. Germline CDR1 is SGHRS and CDR2 is YFSETQ. CDR3 loop: CASSSGRAETDGEQFF. The DNA of the CDR3 is TGCGCCAGCTCTAGCGGGAGGGCCGAAACAGATGGTGAGCAGTTCTTC.

The chain recombines TRBV19 with TRBJ1-5; D gene unclear. Per the germline V gene, CDR1 is LNHDA and CDR2 is SQIVND (reference sequence). The V end lost 5 bases, the J end lost 3 bases, and 17 bases lay between the germline ends. The CDR3 covers 16 residues. DNA for the CDR3: TGTGCCAGTAGTTCCTCCGACGGATTCTCCAATCAGCCCCAGCATTTT. Translation: CASSSSDGFSNQPQHF.